The entry below gives a single T cell receptor beta chain sequence along with its context. Its antigen is unknown. The assay was immunoSEQ multiplex PCR, and TCRdb's table has in-frame clones only and misses some. The table has roughly 1 million clones, approximately 70% seen once; the top ten hold about 1.5%. This specimen belongs to a study of shared clonotypes between healthy human individuals. The ends lost 4 bases at V and 2 bases at J; junction bases unmatched: 5. CDR1 and CDR2 (germline): SGHNT, YYREEE (reference sequence). CDR3 length: 15 residues. Donors comprised healthy HIV-negative adults lacking recent acute infections or vaccinations. Notes on the study in general: Clonotypes which were not shared had lower generation probabilities than clonotypes that all four donors shared.

The sequenced sample was memory CD4+ T cells sorted from blood. Regarding subset: CD45RA-negative fraction. This receptor was taken from a man younger than 35 in good health. The chain joins TRBV5-4 to TRBJ2-7, with 11 bases that match TRBD2. The CDR3 DNA sequence: TGTGCCAGCAGCCCTAGCGGGGGGATTACCTACGAGCAGTACTTC. Its translation is CASSPSGGITYEQYF.